The 30 T cell receptor beta chains listed next were all sequenced from one sample in a study of relationships among human T cell subsets (dated 2010 in TCRdb). Th1 cells were collected as the CD4+CD25-CD294- flow-through after CD25, CD56 and CD294 bead selections. The receptor library was made with multiplex PCR. Instrument on record: 454 GS FLX. TCR alpha and beta CDR3 regions were amplified from mRNA by semiquantitative ARM-PCR. In ARM-PCR, tagged nested gene-specific primers were used first, and communal superprimers then performed exponential amplification. TCRdb applied fastp at Q25 and MiXCR to the public reads, then kept only in-frame beta chains. For every CDR3 protein sequence, its rows merge into one entry that carries the most common genes and DNA. This sample gives more than 10,000 distinct CDR3 sequences in total; about 67% of them show up just once. Together, the top ten hold just under 30% of the sample.

The material sequenced was CD4+ Th1 cells sorted from blood. This specimen's cell subset or site label, interpreted: CD4+CD25-CD294- T helper 1 cells. The receptors were gathered from a man aged 35-49 years in good health.

The chain recombines TRBV11-2 with TRBJ2-1; TRBD1 matches 11 bases. This CDR3 contains 14 residues. Germline V gives CDR1 SGHAT, CDR2 FQNNGV. The junction had 2 bases not matched to a gene; V was cut back by 2 bases and J by 8 bases. CDR3 amino acids: CASSLRTGGHEQFF. The DNA of the CDR3 is TGTGCCAGCAGCTTACGGACAGGGGGCCATGAGCAGTTCTTC.

This rearrangement joins TRBV11-2 to TRBJ1-5; 7 bases map to TRBD1. J gave up 5 bases and V 10 bases, and 8 bases lay outside the gene matches. The CDR3 extends over 13 amino acids. Germline V lookup: CDR1 SGHAT, CDR2 FQNNGV. In DNA form, the CDR3 reads TGTGCCACCCAGGGGGGCCCGTATCAGCCCCAGCATTTT. This translates into CATQGGPYQPQHF.

The J gene is TRBJ1-1, the V gene TRBV29-1, with 7 bases fitting TRBD1. This CDR3 region has 14 residues. The V gene end was trimmed by 8 bases and the J gene end by 4 bases; junction bases not matched to a gene: 13. Per the germline V gene, CDR1 is SQVTM and CDR2 is ANQGSEA. The CDR3 reads CSTWDSRAGTEAFF. CDR3 bases: TGCAGCACTTGGGACAGTAGGGCAGGCACTGAAGCTTTCTTT.

The V and J genes are TRBV27 and TRBJ2-5; D unresolved. The CDR3 has 15 residues. Germline values: CDR1 MNHEY, CDR2 SMNVEV (reference sequence). The V end lost 6 bases, the J end lost 5 bases, and 19 bases lay between the germline ends. The CDR3 DNA is TGTGCCAGCAGCCCTAACCGGGCAACCGTTGAGACCCAGTACTTC. It encodes CASSPNRATVETQYF.

The chain combines TRBV28 with TRBJ1-2; D perhaps matches TRBD1 (6 bases). Germline CDR1 is MDHEN and CDR2 is SYDVKM. The CDR3 covers 14 residues. Trimming removed 6 bases at V and 4 bases at J, with 15 bases between. The CDR3, as DNA: TGTGCCAGCAGCGAAACAGGGCCACGCTATGGCTACACCTTC. Translation: CASSETGPRYGYTF.

The chain employs TRBV10-3 and TRBJ1-2; the D gene is possibly TRBD1 (5 bases). Trimming took off 4 bases at V and 4 bases at J, with 16 bases between the two ends. This CDR3 is built from 15 residues. The germline V gene encodes CDR1 ENHRY and CDR2 SYGVKD. The DNA for the CDR3 is TGTGCCATCAGTGCACTTAGGGACGGAACCTATGGCTACACCTTC. It specifies CAISALRDGTYGYTF.

The chain is built from TRBV5-8 and TRBJ2-3; a weak D match, TRBD2 (5 bases). The CDR3 covers 13 residues. Germline CDR1 is SGHTS and CDR2 is YDEGEE. V lost 4 bases and J lost 8, with 14 bases in between. The CDR3 loop reads CASSLRTRGTQYF. The CDR3 region has the DNA TGTGCCAGCAGCCTGCGGACTCGGGGTACGCAGTATTTT.

This clonotype has more than one count but fewer than ten. The V call is TRBV25-1, the J call TRBJ2-1; 9 positions match TRBD2. The CDR3 is made up of 13 amino acids. Trimming at V came to 4 bases and at J to 9 bases, leaving 4 bases not matched to a gene. The germline gives CDR1 MGHDK, CDR2 SYGVNS. CDR3 amino acids: CASSVAGGVEQFF. Written as DNA, the CDR3 is TGTGCCAGCAGTGTGGCGGGAGGGGTTGAGCAGTTCTTC. Filled out from reference TRBV25-1 and TRBJ2-1, the complete variable domain reads EADIYQTPRYLVIGTGKKITLECSQTMGHDKMYWYQQDPGMELHLIHYSYGVNSTEKGDLSSESTVSRIRTEHFPLTLESARPSHTSQYLCASSVAGGVEQFFGPGTRLTVL.

This clonotype was seen a few times. The chain recombines TRBV5-1 with TRBJ1-2; no definite D call. This CDR3 has 14 residues. Trimming left V 4 bases short and J 4 bases short, with 14 bases between. From germline, CDR1 is SGHRS and CDR2 YFSETQ. CDR3 coding DNA: TGCGCCAGCAGCCCCCGGGATCTTGGCTATGGCTACACCTTC. This gives the protein CASSPRDLGYGYTF. Looking up the rest from reference TRBV5-1 and TRBJ1-2 gives the full variable domain: KAGVTQTPRYLIKTRGQQVTLSCSPISGHRSVSWYQQTPGQGLQFLFEYFSETQRNKGNFPGRFSGRQFSNSRSEMNVSTLELGDSALYLCASSPRDLGYGYTFGSGTRLTVV.

This chain connects TRBV20-1 to TRBJ2-3, with no clear D. CDR1 is DFQATT and CDR2 is SNEGSKA in the germline V gene (reference sequence). Trimming removed 3 bases at V and 0 bases at J, with 10 bases between. The CDR3 consists of 14 residues. The CDR3 protein is CSARGESSTDTQYF. The DNA of the CDR3 is TGCAGTGCTAGGGGCGAGTCTAGCACAGATACGCAGTATTTT.

This chain links TRBV30 with TRBJ2-3; D remains ambiguous. Trimming took 0 bases from V and 2 from J, leaving 6 bases between them. The CDR3 length is 13 residues. CDR1 is GTSNPN, CDR2 SVGIG, per germline (reference sequence). CDR3 sequence (DNA): TGTGCCTGGAGTGTTCCCTTCACAGATACGCAGTATTTT. It translates to CAWSVPFTDTQYF.

This chain uses TRBV6-5 with TRBJ2-7, with D uncertain. The V gene's germline CDR1 is MNHEY and CDR2 SVGAGI. The CDR3 spans 14 residues. Trimming took off 1 base at V and 7 bases at J, with 14 bases between the two ends. The CDR3 coding sequence is TGTGCCAGCAGTTACTTTGCAGGTCTAAAAGAGCAGTACTTC. Translating gives CASSYFAGLKEQYF.

This clonotype has only a few counts. CDR3 amino acids: CASSPDWAGNTIYF. The CDR3 DNA reads TGTGCCAGCAGCCCCGACTGGGCTGGAAACACCATATATTTT. The V gene is TRBV12-3 or TRBV12-4, the J gene TRBJ1-3; unclear D gene. Trimming took 6 bases from V and 2 from J, leaving 11 bases between them. The CDR3 consists of 14 residues.

The V and J genes are TRBV20-1 and TRBJ2-5; D tentatively fits TRBD1 or TRBD2 (5 bases each). CDR3 length: 16 residues. Germline CDR1 DFQATT, CDR2 SNEGSKA (reference sequence). Trimming pared 6 bases from V and 4 bases from J, leaving 24 bases between. The CDR3 loop reads CSARGQGLIIAETQYF. For the CDR3, the DNA is TGCAGTGCCCGAGGGCAGGGATTGATTATTGCAGAGACCCAGTACTTC.

The V call is TRBV10-3, the J call TRBJ2-1; weak D call: TRBD2 (6 bases). The CDR3 runs 15 residues. V gave up 2 bases and J gave up 6 bases, with 14 bases separating them. Germline lookup yields CDR1 ENHRY and CDR2 SYGVKD. CDR3 in amino acids: CAISEAGAGSNEQFF. The CDR3 bases are TGTGCCATCAGTGAGGCTGGAGCGGGCTCCAATGAGCAGTTCTTC.

The chain combines TRBV29-1 with TRBJ2-3; a possible D gene is TRBD2 (7 bases). Trimming cost V 4 bases and J 0 bases, with 11 bases left between them. The CDR3 sequence is 14 residues long. Looked up from germline, CDR1 is SQVTM and CDR2 is ANQGSEA. CDR3 sequence reads: CSVVQGGSTDTQYF. The CDR3 DNA reads TGCAGCGTTGTACAGGGAGGGAGCACAGATACGCAGTATTTT.

The genes are TRBV11-2 and TRBJ1-5; unclear D gene. Trimming stripped 5 bases from V and 4 bases from J, with 6 bases between. The CDR3 runs to 12 residues. CDR1 is SGHAT and CDR2 is FQNNGV in the germline V gene. CDR3 in DNA: TGTGCCAGCAGCCGAGGAAATCAGCCCCAGCATTTT. Protein sequence: CASSRGNQPQHF.

The rearrangement uses TRBV11-2 and TRBJ2-3; TRBD2 agrees at 8 bases. The germline gives CDR1 SGHAT, CDR2 FQNNGV. This CDR3 is 15 amino acids long. V lost 3 bases and J lost 2; bases outside the gene matches: 4. The CDR3 DNA sequence: TGTGCCAGCAGCTTCACTAGCGGATACACAGATACGCAGTATTTT. Its translation: CASSFTSGYTDTQYF.

CDR3 nucleotides: TGTGCCAGCAGCCAAGGGGACAGGGTGAACACTGAAGCTTTCTTT. The encoded protein is CASSQGDRVNTEAFF. The chain employs TRBV3-1 and TRBJ1-1, with TRBD1 matching 9 bases. The CDR3 is 15 residues long. The V gene end was trimmed by 1 base and the J gene end by 0 bases; junction bases not matched to a gene: 0. The germline CDR1 and CDR2 sequences are LGHDT and YNNKEL (reference sequence).

The rearrangement links TRBV28 to TRBJ2-7; 9 bases map to TRBD1. V shed 2 bases, J shed 3 bases, and the junction held 5 bases outside the gene matches. CDR1 MDHEN and CDR2 SYDVKM come from the germline V gene. This CDR3 is 15 amino acids long. This CDR3 is CASSLMGQGLYEQYF. For the CDR3, the DNA is TGTGCCAGCAGTTTAATGGGACAGGGCCTCTACGAGCAGTACTTC.

The V and J genes are TRBV28 and TRBJ1-1; D unresolved. V was shortened by 4 bases and J by 12 bases, with 15 bases between the two germline ends. The CDR3 is 12 amino acids. Germline V gene data show CDR1 as MDHEN and CDR2 as SYDVKM. The CDR3 DNA sequence: TGTGCCAGCAGTTCGGCCGTTCAGGAGACTTTCTTT. Its translation: CASSSAVQETFF. The whole variable domain, filled in from reference TRBV28 and TRBJ1-1, reads DVKVTQSSRYLVKRTGEKVFLECVQDMDHENMFWYRQDPGLGLRLIYFSYDVKMKEKGDIPEGYSVSREKKERFSLILESASTNQTSMYLCASSSAVQETFFGQGTRLTVV.

The chain is built from TRBV5-1 and TRBJ2-3, with 14 bases fitting TRBD2. J lost 4 bases, V lost 0 bases, and 7 bases had no gene match. This CDR3 is built from 18 residues. Germline V gene lookup returns CDR1 SGHRS and CDR2 YFSETQ. CDR3 protein: CASSLGGLAGASADTQYF. Written as DNA, the CDR3 is TGCGCCAGCAGCTTGGGGGGACTAGCGGGAGCGTCGGCAGATACGCAGTATTTT. The full variable domain, its missing parts supplied by reference TRBV5-1 and TRBJ2-3, is KAGVTQTPRYLIKTRGQQVTLSCSPISGHRSVSWYQQTPGQGLQFLFEYFSETQRNKGNFPGRFSGRQFSNSRSEMNVSTLELGDSALYLCASSLGGLAGASADTQYFGPGTRLTVL.

The chain combines TRBV20-1 with TRBJ2-7; D ambiguous. V lost 3 bases and J lost 0, with 6 bases in between. This CDR3 is built from 12 residues. Germline V gene lookup returns CDR1 DFQATT and CDR2 SNEGSKA (reference sequence). The CDR3 protein is CSASPISYEQYF. The CDR3 DNA is TGCAGTGCTAGCCCTATCTCCTACGAGCAGTACTTC.

CDR3 coding DNA: TGTGCCAGCAGTCCTACCAACAGGGGTCCTAATCAGCCCCAGCATTTT. It is translated as CASSPTNRGPNQPQHF. The chain joins TRBV12-3 or TRBV12-4 to TRBJ1-5, with 7 bases lining up with TRBD1. V dropped 5 bases and J dropped 4; count of bases not matched to a gene: 11. The CDR3 totals 16 residues.

V usage is TRBV5-5 and J usage is TRBJ2-1; D remains ambiguous. The germline CDR1 and CDR2 sequences are SGHKS and YYEKEE (reference sequence). There are 16 residues in the CDR3. Between the trimmed V and J ends, which lost 3 bases and 8 bases, there was a span of 21 bases. CDR3 protein: CASSSQPGHNGDEQFF. Here the CDR3 DNA reads TGTGCCAGCAGCTCTCAACCGGGCCATAACGGAGATGAGCAGTTCTTC.

V and J are TRBV7-8 and TRBJ2-7; 7 bases line up with TRBD1. Germline V gene sequence: CDR1 SGHVS, CDR2 FQNEAQ. The CDR3 sequence is 14 residues long. J was trimmed by 1 base and V by 5 bases; bases with no gene match: 5. The CDR3 sequence is CASSKGQSSYEQYF. For the CDR3, the DNA is TGTGCCAGCAGCAAGGGACAGAGTTCCTACGAGCAGTACTTC.

Comment on this clonotype: A read error may produce the germline difference seen at one junction end. This chain connects TRBV11-2 to TRBJ2-7; 8 bases align to TRBD2. This CDR3 is built from 16 residues. Germline CDR1 and CDR2: SGHAT and FQNNGV. Here the CDR3 reads CAGSGISGASPYEQYF. In DNA, the CDR3 is TGTGCCGGCAGCGGGATTAGCGGGGCCTCCCCCTACGAGCAGTACTTC.

The CDR3: CASRLDRGYNEQFF. The CDR3 nucleotides are TGTGCCAGCAGGTTAGACAGGGGCTACAATGAGCAGTTCTTC. The chain links TRBV2 to TRBJ2-1; TRBD1 aligns across 8 bases. Germline V lookup: CDR1 SNHLY, CDR2 FYNNEI. The junction had 4 bases not matched to a gene; V was cut back by 6 bases and J by 3 bases. The CDR3 has 14 residues.

This chain connects TRBV2 to TRBJ1-5; TRBD1 agrees at 7 bases. V was pared by 3 bases and J by 6 bases, with 8 bases of the junction left unmatched. Germline V lookup: CDR1 SNHLY, CDR2 FYNNEI. This CDR3 is 15 amino acids long. CDR3: CASSDRTGVGQPQHF. Written as DNA, the CDR3 is TGTGCCAGCAGTGACCGGACAGGTGTCGGTCAGCCCCAGCATTTT. Full variable domain (missing parts from reference TRBV2 and TRBJ1-5): EPEVTQTPSHQVTQMGQEVILRCVPISNHLYFYWYRQILGQKVEFLVSFYNNEISEKSEIFDDQFSVERPDGSNFTLKIRSTKLEDSAMYFCASSDRTGVGQPQHFGDGTRLSIL.

CDR3 bases: TGTGCCAGCAGCTTAGGAATAGCAAGTCAGAACGAGCAGTACTTC. Residues: CASSLGIASQNEQYF. V gene TRBV11-2 combines with J gene TRBJ2-7; D call uncertain. Trimming removed 1 base from V and 5 bases from J, with 15 bases in between. The CDR3 loop spans 15 amino acids. CDR1 and CDR2 (germline): SGHAT, FQNNGV.